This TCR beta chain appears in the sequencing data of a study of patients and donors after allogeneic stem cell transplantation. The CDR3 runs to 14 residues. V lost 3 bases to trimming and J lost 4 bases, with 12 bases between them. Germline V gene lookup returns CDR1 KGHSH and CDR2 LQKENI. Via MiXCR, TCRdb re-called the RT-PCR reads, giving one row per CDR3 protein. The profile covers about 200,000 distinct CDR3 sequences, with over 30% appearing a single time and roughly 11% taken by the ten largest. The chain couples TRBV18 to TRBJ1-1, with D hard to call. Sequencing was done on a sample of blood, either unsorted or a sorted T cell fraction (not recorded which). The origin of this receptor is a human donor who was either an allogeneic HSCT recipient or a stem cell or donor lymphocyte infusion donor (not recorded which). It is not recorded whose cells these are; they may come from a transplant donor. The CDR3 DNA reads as TGTGCCAGCTCACCCGAGAAGTCTACCACTGAAGCTTTCTTT. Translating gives CASSPEKSTTEAFF.